A single sample gave rise to the 12 T cell receptor beta chains below, sequenced in a study of blood T cell repertoires in COVID-19. The protocol was immunoSEQ multiplex PCR, while the TCRdb copy is restricted to in-frame clones and leaves out a portion. The table has just over 250,000 clones, more than 75% seen once. Specimen: peripheral blood. Receptors originate from a woman between 45 and 65 years old with acute or convalescent COVID-19.

The rearrangement links TRBV9 to TRBJ1-5; 10 bases are shared with TRBD1. V lost 0 bases, J lost 0 bases, and 12 bases stayed unmatched. CDR1 and CDR2 (germline): SGDLS, YYNGEE. There are 20 residues in the CDR3. The CDR3 loop reads CASSVAQNEGQGHSNQPQHF. CDR3 nucleotides: TGTGCCAGCAGCGTAGCCCAAAACGAGGGACAGGGGCATAGCAATCAGCCCCAGCATTTT.

The chain recombines TRBV5-1 with TRBJ2-1, with D perhaps TRBD2 (6 bases). The CDR3 loop spans 15 amino acids. Trimming took off 2 bases at V and 1 base at J, with 10 bases between the two ends. Germline-derived CDR1 and CDR2 are SGHRS and YFSETQ. CDR3 residues: CASSFPGVSYNEQFF. In nucleotides, the CDR3 is TGCGCCAGCAGCTTCCCGGGAGTATCCTACAATGAGCAGTTCTTC.

The chain joins TRBV12-3 or TRBV12-4 to TRBJ2-7, with 9 bases lining up with TRBD1. With 5 bases clipped from V and 5 bases from J, the junction kept 4 bases outside the gene matches. The CDR3 length is 13 residues. In nucleotides, the CDR3 is TGTGCCAGCAGTAGCGGACAGGGGCACGAGCAGTACTTC. Amino acids: CASSSGQGHEQYF.

The chain employs TRBV18 and TRBJ1-1; D uncertain. The V and J ends lost 3 bases and 1 base respectively, with 6 bases between them. The length of the CDR3 is 13 residues. CDR1 KGHSH and CDR2 LQKENI come from the germline V gene. CDR3 amino acids: CASSPTTNTEAFF. The CDR3 DNA follows: TGTGCCAGCTCACCGACAACGAACACTGAAGCTTTCTTT.

This sequence joins TRBV19 and TRBJ2-1, with 8 positions matching TRBD1. Germline loops: CDR1 LNHDA, CDR2 SQIVND (reference sequence). This CDR3 is 14 amino acids long. The trim removed 4 bases at V and 8 bases at J, leaving 7 bases unmatched. The CDR3 bases are TGTGCCAGTAGTACCGGGACAGGAGGCGATGAGCAGTTCTTC. As protein: CASSTGTGGDEQFF.

This chain joins TRBV5-7 and TRBJ2-3; 9 nucleotides align to TRBD1. TRBV5-7 is annotated as an ORF whose role is uncertain. The CDR3 covers 19 residues. The junction had 17 bases not matched to a gene; V was cut back by 5 bases and J by 1 base. The CDR3 nucleotides are TGTGCCAGCAGGGGGTTACAGGGGGCAGGTGGGTTGGGCACAGATACGCAGTATTTT. Residues: CASRGLQGAGGLGTDTQYF.

The chain recombines TRBV14 with TRBJ2-1; D possibly corresponds to TRBD1 (6 bases). Germline V gene sequence: CDR1 SGHDN, CDR2 FVKESK. V lost 3 bases and J lost 2, with 11 bases in between. CDR3 size: 15 residues. The CDR3 nucleotides read TGTGCCAGCAGCCACCGACAGGACCCCTACAATGAGCAGTTCTTC. It codes for CASSHRQDPYNEQFF. Full variable domain (missing parts from reference TRBV14 and TRBJ2-1): EAGVTQFPSHSVIEKGQTVTLRCDPISGHDNLYWYRRVMGKEIKFLLHFVKESKQDESGMPNNRFLAERTGGTYSTLKVQPAELEDSGVYFCASSHRQDPYNEQFFGPGTRLTVL.

The J gene is TRBJ2-7, the V gene TRBV18, with 10 bases that match TRBD2. The CDR3 contains 15 residues. Germline assignment: CDR1 KGHSH and CDR2 LQKENI. Germline trimming cut 6 bases from V and 5 bases from J; bases unmatched to any gene: 10. Here the CDR3 reads CASSLVLAGDNEQYF. The CDR3 DNA sequence: TGTGCCAGCTCGCTCGTTCTAGCGGGAGATAACGAGCAGTACTTC.

The chain carries TRBV4-3 and TRBJ2-7; TRBD1 is a possible D gene (5 bases). The germline V and J ends were trimmed by 1 base and 3 bases, with 10 bases remaining between them. Germline V gives CDR1 LGHNA, CDR2 YSLEER. The CDR3 covers 14 residues. In nucleotides, the CDR3 is TGCGCCAGCAGCCAAGGGACAACCTTCTACGAGCAGTACTTC. Protein: CASSQGTTFYEQYF.

The V gene is TRBV5-8, the J gene TRBJ2-7; 8 nucleotides match TRBD2. Germline trimming cut 1 base from V and 0 bases from J; bases unmatched to any gene: 0. The CDR3 totals 14 residues. Germline V CDR1 and CDR2: SGHTS, YDEGEE. The CDR3 loop reads CASSLTSGSYEQYF. Written as DNA, the CDR3 is TGTGCCAGCAGCTTGACTAGCGGCTCCTACGAGCAGTACTTC.

This clone was observed a handful of times. The V and J genes are TRBV5-5 and TRBJ2-7; the match to TRBD2 covers 12 bases. The junction had 3 bases not matched to a gene; V was cut back by 1 base and J by 4 bases. In germline, CDR1 is SGHKS, CDR2 YYEKEE (reference sequence). The CDR3 contains 15 residues. CDR3 loop: CASSLLGLAGYEQYF. DNA of the CDR3: TGTGCCAGCAGCTTGCTAGGACTAGCGGGGTACGAGCAGTACTTC.

The V call is TRBV19, the J call TRBJ2-5; 7 positions match TRBD1. The CDR3 contains 14 residues. CDR1 is LNHDA, CDR2 SQIVND, per germline (reference sequence). Losses at the gene ends were 0 bases for V and 4 bases for J; bases not matched to a gene: 2. The CDR3 bases are TGTGCCAGTAGTATAGAACACAGGGGAGAGACCCAGTACTTC. It translates to CASSIEHRGETQYF.